Sequencing of this T cell receptor (beta chain) was carried out in a study of blood T cell repertoires in COVID-19. Study-wide background: Italy, Spain and the United States were the sources of the convalescent and acute COVID-19 samples. Nucleic acid was either cDNA or gDNA, and it came from T cells, B-cell-depleted T cells, or PBMCs.

As processed by the authors: Amplification from reference gene primers served as the basis for estimated nucleated cell counts. The table came from immunoSEQ multiplex PCR; TCRdb's copy has only in-frame clones and leaves some out. That table is the source of V, J and clone size, and D and trimming were worked out from the DNA. The table includes 80,000 to 100,000 clones, about 88% detected once. The CDR3 is 16 amino acids. V lost 2 bases, J lost 9 bases, and 9 bases stayed unmatched. Per germline, CDR1 LNHDA and CDR2 SQIVND (reference sequence). This receptor was taken from a woman older than 75 with acute or convalescent COVID-19. V gene TRBV19 combines with J gene TRBJ2-2, with 10 bases fitting TRBD2. The specimen sequenced was peripheral blood. This CDR3 reads CASSIRPTSGVRELFF. CDR3 in DNA: TGTGCCAGTAGTATACGCCCAACTAGCGGGGTGAGGGAGCTGTTTTTT.